Below, one TCR beta chain is given with its context. Method: immunoSEQ multiplex PCR; TCRdb's copy keeps in-frame clones and lacks some. The table has about 43,000 clones, over 75% seen once. The record originates from a study of PD-L1 blockade in urothelial cancer. Time point meaning: pretreatment peripheral blood. The specimen comprised PBMCs, sampled around atezolizumab (anti-PD-L1) treatment. This receptor was obtained from a man aged 55-75 years with urothelial cancer.

For the CDR3, the DNA is TGCGCCAGCAGCCGGGACAGGGGAGCGCAGTATTTT. This codes for CASSRDRGAQYF. V is TRBV5-1 and J is TRBJ2-3; TRBD1 matches 10 bases. Trimming cost V 4 bases and J 10 bases; bases outside gene matches: 3. Germline loops: CDR1 SGHRS, CDR2 YFSETQ. The CDR3 length is 12 residues.